Below, 20 T cell receptor beta chains from the same sample are listed, as sequenced in a study of blood T cell repertoires in COVID-19. Using immunoSEQ multiplex PCR, the repertoire was profiled, and TCRdb retains in-frame clones only, with some absent. The table records 370,000 or so clones, 70% to 85% of them present only once. Sequencing was done on a sample of peripheral blood. The receptors originated from a human donor with acute or convalescent COVID-19. The donor label of this sample is uncertain.

V gene TRBV19 combines with J gene TRBJ1-2; a weak D match, TRBD1 (6 bases). With 6 bases removed from V and 8 bases from J, the gap between germline ends came to 16 bases. The germline gives CDR1 LNHDA, CDR2 SQIVND (reference sequence). The length of the CDR3 is 13 residues. CDR3: CASRRPYRDGYTF. The CDR3 bases are TGTGCCAGTAGGCGACCCTACAGGGACGGCTACACCTTC.

The chain uses TRBV30 and TRBJ2-2, with 9 nucleotides matching TRBD2. After removal of 4 bases from V and 6 bases from J, the junction contained 6 bases not matched to a gene. The CDR3 extends over 14 amino acids. Per the germline V gene, CDR1 is GTSNPN and CDR2 is SVGIG (reference sequence). The CDR3 DNA is TGTGCCTGGAAGTCCCAGCGGGAGGCCGGGGAGCTGTTTTTT. This codes for CAWKSQREAGELFF.

This clone appeared a few times. This chain connects TRBV6-5 to TRBJ2-7, with 7 positions matching TRBD2. Per germline, CDR1 MNHEY and CDR2 SVGAGI. The CDR3 length is 13 residues. V lost 6 bases, J lost 0 bases, and 2 bases stayed unmatched. CDR3 residues: CASRGDYSYEQYF. CDR3 sequence (DNA): TGTGCCAGCAGAGGGGACTACTCCTACGAGCAGTACTTC.

V usage is TRBV3-1 (or the pseudogene TRBV3-2) and J usage is TRBJ2-1; 12 bases match TRBD2. The germline V gene has CDR1 LGHDT and CDR2 YNNKEL (reference sequence). V shed 5 bases, J shed 4 bases, and the junction held 6 bases outside the gene matches. The CDR3 has 16 amino acids. CDR3 residues: CASSSLAGGPYNEQFF. The CDR3 DNA reads as TGTGCCAGCAGCTCTCTAGCGGGAGGGCCGTACAATGAGCAGTTCTTC.

J is TRBJ2-7 and V is TRBV6-5; D ambiguous. Germline V CDR1 and CDR2: MNHEY, SVGAGI. The CDR3 is 13 amino acids. With 4 bases removed from V and 9 bases from J, the gap between germline ends came to 16 bases. The CDR3 DNA follows: TGTGCCAGCAGTTCGGTAGCAAGGTTTGGGCAGTACTTC. Protein product: CASSSVARFGQYF.

The J gene is TRBJ2-7, the V gene TRBV28; possibly TRBD1 for D (6 bases). The CDR3 covers 14 residues. V was shortened by 6 bases and J by 3 bases, with 15 bases between the two germline ends. In germline, CDR1 is MDHEN, CDR2 SYDVKM. CDR3 protein: CASSQIRGSYEQYF. In DNA, the CDR3 is TGTGCCAGCAGCCAGATCAGGGGAAGCTACGAGCAGTACTTC.

The CDR3 region is CASIRVGTGSHEQYF. The CDR3 DNA sequence: TGTGCCAGCATTAGGGTGGGGACAGGTTCCCACGAGCAGTACTTC. The V call is TRBV6-5, the J call TRBJ2-7, with TRBD1 identical over 8 bases. The CDR3 spans 15 residues. After removal of 7 bases from V and 5 bases from J, the junction contained 13 bases not matched to a gene. The germline V gene has CDR1 MNHEY and CDR2 SVGAGI.

On this clone: Other DNA variants within this sample encode the same CDR3. CDR3 protein: CASSLGASNTEAFF. As DNA, the CDR3 is TGTGCCAGCAGCTTGGGGGCATCCAACACTGAAGCTTTCTTT. The genes are TRBV5-5 and TRBJ1-1; D gene uncertain. In germline, CDR1 is SGHKS, CDR2 YYEKEE (reference sequence). This CDR3 region has 14 residues. V lost 0 bases, J lost 2 bases, and 8 bases lay in between.

This chain uses TRBV30 with TRBJ1-4, with 9 bases identical to TRBD1. V lost 8 bases and J lost 11; bases outside the gene matches: 9. Germline CDR1 is GTSNPN and CDR2 is SVGIG (reference sequence). There are 12 residues in the CDR3. CDR3 nucleotides: TGTGCCCGAGACAGGGGGGACGGGAAACTGTTTTTT. Translated, it gives CARDRGDGKLFF.

The V call is TRBV5-6, the J call TRBJ2-1; maybe TRBD1 (6 bases). V was trimmed by 0 bases and J by 8 bases, leaving 18 bases between them. CDR3 length: 16 residues. Per the germline V gene, CDR1 is SGHDT and CDR2 is YYEEEE. CDR3 loop: CASSLGGLRYRDEQFF. The DNA for the CDR3 is TGTGCCAGCAGCTTGGGAGGGCTTCGCTACAGGGATGAGCAGTTCTTC.

This clone was recorded only once. The genes are TRBV24-1 and TRBJ1-3; D not certain. The CDR3 spans 18 residues. The germline V and J ends were trimmed by 1 base and 4 bases, with 19 bases remaining between them. Germline loops: CDR1 KGHDR, CDR2 SFDVKD. CDR3 nucleotide sequence: TGTGCCACCAGTGATTTTTTTACACGGTTAGGAGGCGGAAACACCATATATTTT. This codes for CATSDFFTRLGGGNTIYF.

This chain connects TRBV5-1 to TRBJ1-1, with 7 bases matching TRBD1. This CDR3 is 14 amino acids long. Per germline, CDR1 SGHRS and CDR2 YFSETQ. J was trimmed by 4 bases and V by 3 bases; bases with no gene match: 6. CDR3 amino acids: CASSSGQVGTEAFF. In DNA form, the CDR3 reads TGCGCCAGCAGCTCTGGACAGGTTGGCACTGAAGCTTTCTTT.

This clone was seen once. The V gene is TRBV7-9, the J gene TRBJ1-1; 7 nucleotides line up with TRBD1. CDR1 is SEHNR, CDR2 FQNEAQ, per germline (reference sequence). The CDR3 runs 13 residues. J was trimmed by 3 bases and V by 5 bases; bases with no gene match: 3. DNA for the CDR3: TGTGCCAGCAGCCCCAGGGGGTACACTGAAGCTTTCTTT. This translates into CASSPRGYTEAFF.

V and J are TRBV5-4 and TRBJ1-1; a possible D gene is TRBD1 (5 bases). Germline V gene sequence: CDR1 SGHNT, CDR2 YYREEE (reference sequence). The V end lost 10 bases, the J end lost 0 bases, and 22 bases lay between the germline ends. This CDR3 comprises 16 residues. The CDR3 coding sequence is TGTGCCCCCTCCTCGGGGCCCGGACTAGTGAACACTGAAGCTTTCTTT. This gives the protein CAPSSGPGLVNTEAFF.

The rearrangement links TRBV6-1 to TRBJ1-4; D gene unclear. V was pared by 7 bases and J by 0 bases, with 12 bases between. Germline V CDR1 and CDR2: MNHNS, SASEGT. CDR3 length: 15 residues. The CDR3 is CASTLDGATNEKLFF. CDR3 sequence (DNA): TGTGCCAGCACCCTAGACGGTGCAACTAATGAAAAACTGTTTTTT.

The chain has TRBV28 and TRBJ1-2; TRBD1 matches 11 bases. The CDR3 is made up of 14 amino acids. The junction had 3 bases not matched to a gene; V was cut back by 6 bases and J by 3 bases. Germline V gene lookup returns CDR1 MDHEN and CDR2 SYDVKM. Here the CDR3 DNA reads TGTGCCAGCAGGGACAGGGGGCCGGACTATGGCTACACCTTC. Its translation is CASRDRGPDYGYTF.

This chain joins TRBV14 and TRBJ2-3; 8 positions agree with TRBD2. Germline V gene data show CDR1 as SGHDN and CDR2 as FVKESK. There are 15 residues in the CDR3. The V gene end was trimmed by 3 bases and the J gene end by 8 bases; junction bases not matched to a gene: 10. This CDR3 is CASSHISGGVGTQYF. In DNA, the CDR3 is TGTGCCAGCAGCCATATCTCCGGGGGGGTAGGTACGCAGTATTTT.

The genes are TRBV27 and TRBJ1-2, with unresolved D. The CDR3 is made up of 15 amino acids. The germline V gene has CDR1 MNHEY and CDR2 SMNVEV (reference sequence). The V end lost 3 bases, the J end lost 7 bases, and 18 bases lay between the germline ends. This CDR3 reads CASSFLSEKFLGYTF. CDR3 coding DNA: TGTGCCAGCAGTTTTCTCTCTGAGAAGTTTCTTGGCTACACCTTC.

This CDR3 is CASSARTGIGANANTEAFF. In DNA, the CDR3 is TGCGCCAGCAGCGCCAGAACAGGGATCGGCGCTAATGCGAACACTGAAGCTTTCTTT. The chain joins TRBV10-1 to TRBJ1-1, with D perhaps matching TRBD1 (6 bases). The CDR3 totals 19 residues. The germline V gene encodes CDR1 WNHNN and CDR2 SYGVQD (reference sequence). Trimming pared 6 bases from V and 1 base from J, leaving 27 bases between.

The genes are TRBV10-1 and TRBJ1-5; no firm D call. In germline, CDR1 is WNHNN, CDR2 SYGVQD (reference sequence). This CDR3 is built from 11 residues. The V end lost 7 bases, the J end lost 4 bases, and 5 bases lay between the germline ends. CDR3 nucleotides: TGCGCCAGCACGGGGAATCAGCCCCAGCATTTT. Protein sequence: CASTGNQPQHF.